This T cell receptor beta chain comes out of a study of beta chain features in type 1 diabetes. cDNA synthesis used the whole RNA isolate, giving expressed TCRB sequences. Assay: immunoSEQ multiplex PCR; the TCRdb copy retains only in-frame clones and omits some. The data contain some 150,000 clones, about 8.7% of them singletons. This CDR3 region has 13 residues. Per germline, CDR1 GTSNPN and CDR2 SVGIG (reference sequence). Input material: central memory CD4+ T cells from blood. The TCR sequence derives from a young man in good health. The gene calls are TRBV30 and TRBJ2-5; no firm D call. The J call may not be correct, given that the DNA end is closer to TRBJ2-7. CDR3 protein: CAWSVEAGHEQYF. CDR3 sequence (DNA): TGTGCCTGGAGTGTAGAGGCTGGACACGAGCAGTACTTC.